This entry describes one T cell receptor beta chain. The data stem from a study of T cell changes during pregnancy in multiple sclerosis. The assay was immunoSEQ multiplex PCR, and TCRdb's table has in-frame clones only and misses some. Of about 93,000 clones in the sample, roughly 89% are singletons; the top ten hold about 1.6%. Germline CDR1 is MNHEY and CDR2 is SVGAGI. The CDR3 consists of 15 residues. Trimming removed 2 bases from V and 7 bases from J, with 12 bases in between. This sequence joins TRBV6-5 and TRBJ1-6; D remains ambiguous. Sequences were derived from peripheral blood, sampled after pregnancy. The receptor was derived from a female donor in good health, enrolled as a control in a pregnancy study. The CDR3 sequence: CASSYEGASNSPLHF. The CDR3 coding sequence is TGTGCCAGCAGTTACGAGGGAGCCAGCAATTCACCCCTCCACTTT.